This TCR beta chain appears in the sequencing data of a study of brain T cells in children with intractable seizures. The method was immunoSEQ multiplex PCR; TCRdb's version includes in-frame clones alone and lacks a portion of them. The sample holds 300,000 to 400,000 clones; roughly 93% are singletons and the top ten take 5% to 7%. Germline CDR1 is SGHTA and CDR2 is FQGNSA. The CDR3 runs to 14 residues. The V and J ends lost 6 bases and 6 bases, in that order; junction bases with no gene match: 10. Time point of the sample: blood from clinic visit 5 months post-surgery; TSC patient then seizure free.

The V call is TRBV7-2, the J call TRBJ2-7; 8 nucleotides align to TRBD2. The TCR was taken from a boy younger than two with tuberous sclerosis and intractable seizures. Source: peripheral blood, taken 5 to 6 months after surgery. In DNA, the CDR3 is TGTGCCAGCAGGGTGACGGGACTAGAGGGCGAGCAGTACTTC. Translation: CASRVTGLEGEQYF.